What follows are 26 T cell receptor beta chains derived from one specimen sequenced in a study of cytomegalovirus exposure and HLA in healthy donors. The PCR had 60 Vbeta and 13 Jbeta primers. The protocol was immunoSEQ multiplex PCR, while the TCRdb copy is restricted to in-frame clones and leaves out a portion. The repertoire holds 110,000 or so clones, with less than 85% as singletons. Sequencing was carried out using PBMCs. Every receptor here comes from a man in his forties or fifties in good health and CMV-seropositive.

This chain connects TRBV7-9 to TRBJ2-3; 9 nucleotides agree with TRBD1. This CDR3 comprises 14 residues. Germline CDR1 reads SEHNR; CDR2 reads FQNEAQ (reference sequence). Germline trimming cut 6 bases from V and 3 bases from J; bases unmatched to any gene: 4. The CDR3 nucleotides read TGTGCCAGCAGTGGACAGGGGAAGACAGATACGCAGTATTTT. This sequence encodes CASSGQGKTDTQYF.

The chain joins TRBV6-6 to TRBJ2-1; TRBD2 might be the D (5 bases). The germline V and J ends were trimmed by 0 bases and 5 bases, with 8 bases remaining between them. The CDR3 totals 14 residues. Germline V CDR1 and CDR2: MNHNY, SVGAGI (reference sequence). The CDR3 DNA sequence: TGTGCCAGCAGTTACTCTACCGGGAACAATGAGCAGTTCTTC. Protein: CASSYSTGNNEQFF.

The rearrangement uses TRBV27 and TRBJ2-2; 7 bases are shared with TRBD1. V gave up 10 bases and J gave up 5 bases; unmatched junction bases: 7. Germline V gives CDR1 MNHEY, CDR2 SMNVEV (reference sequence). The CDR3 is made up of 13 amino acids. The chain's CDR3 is CATQQGWTGELFF. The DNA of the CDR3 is TGTGCCACCCAACAGGGGTGGACCGGGGAGCTGTTTTTT.

CDR3 DNA: TGTGCCAGCAGCTTACTGGGAGGGGAATCCTACGAGCAGTACTTC. Translated, it gives CASSLLGGESYEQYF. The gene calls are TRBV5-6 and TRBJ2-7; TRBD2 agrees at 7 bases. This CDR3 has 15 amino acids. Trimming cost V 2 bases and J 1 base; bases outside gene matches: 6. In germline, CDR1 is SGHDT, CDR2 YYEEEE.

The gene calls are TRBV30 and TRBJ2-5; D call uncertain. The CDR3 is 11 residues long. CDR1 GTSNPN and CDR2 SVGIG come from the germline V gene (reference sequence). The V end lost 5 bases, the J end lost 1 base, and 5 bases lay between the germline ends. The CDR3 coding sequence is TGTGCCTGGTCTCTCCAAGAGACCCAGTACTTC. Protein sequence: CAWSLQETQYF. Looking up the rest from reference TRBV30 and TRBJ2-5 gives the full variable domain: SQTIHQWPATLVQPVGSPLSLECTVEGTSNPNLYWYRQAAGRGLQLLFYSVGIGQISSEVPQNLSASRPQDRQFILSSKKLLLSDSGFYLCAWSLQETQYFGPGTRLLVL.

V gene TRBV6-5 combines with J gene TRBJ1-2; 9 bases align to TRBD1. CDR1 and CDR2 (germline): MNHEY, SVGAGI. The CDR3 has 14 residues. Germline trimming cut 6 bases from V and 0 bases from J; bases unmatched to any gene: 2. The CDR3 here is CASRWTGANYGYTF. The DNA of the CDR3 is TGTGCCAGCAGGTGGACAGGGGCTAACTATGGCTACACCTTC.

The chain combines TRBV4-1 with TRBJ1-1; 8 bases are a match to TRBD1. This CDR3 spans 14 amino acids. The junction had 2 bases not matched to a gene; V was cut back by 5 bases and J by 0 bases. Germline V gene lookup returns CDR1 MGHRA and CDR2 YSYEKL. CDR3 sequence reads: CASSKTGVNTEAFF. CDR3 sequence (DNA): TGCGCCAGCAGCAAGACAGGGGTGAACACTGAAGCTTTCTTT.

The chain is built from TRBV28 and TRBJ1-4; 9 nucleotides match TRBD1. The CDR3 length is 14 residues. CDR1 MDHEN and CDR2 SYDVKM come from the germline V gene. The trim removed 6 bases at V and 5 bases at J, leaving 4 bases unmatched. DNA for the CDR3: TGTGCCAGCAGCCTGACAGGGGGAAATGAAAAACTGTTTTTT. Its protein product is CASSLTGGNEKLFF.

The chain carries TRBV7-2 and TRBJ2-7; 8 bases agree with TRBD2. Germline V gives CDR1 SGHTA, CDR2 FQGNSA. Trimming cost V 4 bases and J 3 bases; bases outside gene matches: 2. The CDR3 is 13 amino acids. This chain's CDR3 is CASSYSGIYEQYF. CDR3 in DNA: TGTGCCAGCAGCTATAGCGGGATCTACGAGCAGTACTTC.

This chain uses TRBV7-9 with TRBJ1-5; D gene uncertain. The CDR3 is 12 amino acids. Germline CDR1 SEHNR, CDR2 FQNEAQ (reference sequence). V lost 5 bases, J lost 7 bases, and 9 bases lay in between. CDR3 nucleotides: TGTGCCAGCAGCCGGTCGGGGCAGCCCCAGCATTTT. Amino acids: CASSRSGQPQHF. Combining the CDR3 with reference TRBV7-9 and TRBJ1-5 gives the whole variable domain DTGVSQNPRHKITKRGQNVTFRCDPISEHNRLYWYRQTLGQGPEFLTYFQNEAQLEKSRLLSDRFSAERPKGSFSTLEIQRTEQGDSAMYLCASSRSGQPQHFGDGTRLSIL.

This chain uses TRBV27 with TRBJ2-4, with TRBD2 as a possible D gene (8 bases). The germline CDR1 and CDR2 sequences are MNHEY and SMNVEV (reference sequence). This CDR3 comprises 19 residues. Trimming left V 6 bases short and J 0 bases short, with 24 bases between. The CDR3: CASRSLGQAGGLAKNIQYF. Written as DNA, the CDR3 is TGTGCCAGCAGAAGTCTCGGACAGGCGGGAGGTTTAGCCAAAAACATTCAGTACTTC.

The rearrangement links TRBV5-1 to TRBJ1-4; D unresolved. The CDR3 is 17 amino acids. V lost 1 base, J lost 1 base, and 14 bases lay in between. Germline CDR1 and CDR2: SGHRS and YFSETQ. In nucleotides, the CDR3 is TGCGCCAGCAGCTTGAATTACCCAGGATTAACTAATGAAAAACTGTTTTTT. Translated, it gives CASSLNYPGLTNEKLFF.

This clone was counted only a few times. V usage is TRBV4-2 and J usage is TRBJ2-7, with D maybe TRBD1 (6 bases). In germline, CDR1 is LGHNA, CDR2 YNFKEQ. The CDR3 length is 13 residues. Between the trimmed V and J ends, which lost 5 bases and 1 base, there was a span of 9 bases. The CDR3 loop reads CASSEGQSYEQYF. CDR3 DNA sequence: TGTGCCAGCAGCGAAGGACAGTCCTACGAGCAGTACTTC.

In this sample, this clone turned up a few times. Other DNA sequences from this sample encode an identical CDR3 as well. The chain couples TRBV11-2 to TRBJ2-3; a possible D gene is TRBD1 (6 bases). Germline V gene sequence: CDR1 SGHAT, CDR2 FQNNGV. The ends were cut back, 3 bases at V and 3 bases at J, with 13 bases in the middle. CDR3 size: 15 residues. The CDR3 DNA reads TGTGCCAGCAGCTTTTTGGGGGCAAGGACAGATACGCAGTATTTT. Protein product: CASSFLGARTDTQYF.

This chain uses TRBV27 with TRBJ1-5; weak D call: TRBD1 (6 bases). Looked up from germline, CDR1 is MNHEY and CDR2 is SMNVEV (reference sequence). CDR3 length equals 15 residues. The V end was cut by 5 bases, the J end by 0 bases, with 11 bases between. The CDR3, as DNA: TGTGCCAGCAGTCAACAGGGATATAGCAATCAGCCCCAGCATTTT. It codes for CASSQQGYSNQPQHF.

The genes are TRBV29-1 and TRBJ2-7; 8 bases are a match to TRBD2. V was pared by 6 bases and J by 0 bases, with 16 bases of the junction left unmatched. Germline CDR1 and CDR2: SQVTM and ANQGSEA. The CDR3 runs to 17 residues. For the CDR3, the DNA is TGCAGCGTCGCTTCTCCCCGTTTAGCGGGGAGCTCCTACGAGCAGTACTTC. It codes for CSVASPRLAGSSYEQYF.

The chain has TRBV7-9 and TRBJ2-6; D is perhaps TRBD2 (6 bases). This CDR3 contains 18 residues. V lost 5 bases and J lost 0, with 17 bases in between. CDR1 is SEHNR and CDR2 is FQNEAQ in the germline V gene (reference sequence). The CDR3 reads CASSPRRGRSSGANVLTF. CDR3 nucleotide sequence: TGTGCCAGCAGCCCGAGACGGGGGAGGTCCTCTGGGGCCAACGTCCTGACTTTC.

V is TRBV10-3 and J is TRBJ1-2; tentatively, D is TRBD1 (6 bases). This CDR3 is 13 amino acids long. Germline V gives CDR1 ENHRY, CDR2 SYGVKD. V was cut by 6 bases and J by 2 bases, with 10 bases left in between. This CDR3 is CAISYDRNYGYTF. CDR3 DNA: TGTGCCATCAGCTACGACAGGAACTATGGCTACACCTTC.

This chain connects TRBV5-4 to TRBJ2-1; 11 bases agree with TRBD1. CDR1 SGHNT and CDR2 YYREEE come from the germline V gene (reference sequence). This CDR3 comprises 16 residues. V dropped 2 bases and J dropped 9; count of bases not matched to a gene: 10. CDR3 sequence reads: CASSFSGGQGAVEQFF. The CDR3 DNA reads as TGTGCCAGCAGCTTCTCCGGTGGACAGGGGGCTGTTGAGCAGTTCTTC.

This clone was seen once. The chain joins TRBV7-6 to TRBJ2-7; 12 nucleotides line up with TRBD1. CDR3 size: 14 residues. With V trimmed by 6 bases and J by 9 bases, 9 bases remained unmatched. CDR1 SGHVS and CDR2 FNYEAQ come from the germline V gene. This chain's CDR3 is CASRPAGQGASQYF. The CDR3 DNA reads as TGTGCCAGCAGACCCGCGGGACAGGGGGCATCGCAGTACTTC.

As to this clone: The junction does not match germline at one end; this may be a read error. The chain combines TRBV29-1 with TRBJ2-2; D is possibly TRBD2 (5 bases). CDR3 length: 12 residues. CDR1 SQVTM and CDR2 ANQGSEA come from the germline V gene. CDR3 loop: CSARFETGEPFF. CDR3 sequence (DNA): TGCAGCGCCCGTTTCGAGACCGGGGAGCCGTTTTTT.

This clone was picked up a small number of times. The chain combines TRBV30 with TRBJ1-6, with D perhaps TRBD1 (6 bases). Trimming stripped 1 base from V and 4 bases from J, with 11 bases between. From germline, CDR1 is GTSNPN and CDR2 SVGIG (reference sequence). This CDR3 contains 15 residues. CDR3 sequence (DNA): TGTGCCTGGAGTGACAGGGTATCATATAATTCACCCCTCCACTTT. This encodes CAWSDRVSYNSPLHF.

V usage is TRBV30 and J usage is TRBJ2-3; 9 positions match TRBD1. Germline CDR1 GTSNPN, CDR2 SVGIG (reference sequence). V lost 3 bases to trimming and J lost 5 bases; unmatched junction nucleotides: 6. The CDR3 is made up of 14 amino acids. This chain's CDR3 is CAWRPGTGKDTQYF. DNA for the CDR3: TGTGCCTGGAGGCCCGGGACAGGGAAAGATACGCAGTATTTT.

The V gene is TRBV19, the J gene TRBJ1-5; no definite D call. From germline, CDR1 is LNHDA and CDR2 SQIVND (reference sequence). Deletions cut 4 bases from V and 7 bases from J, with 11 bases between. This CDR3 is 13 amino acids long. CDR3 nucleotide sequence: TGTGCCAGTAGTAGGCAGTTCGAACAGCCCCAGCATTTT. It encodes CASSRQFEQPQHF.

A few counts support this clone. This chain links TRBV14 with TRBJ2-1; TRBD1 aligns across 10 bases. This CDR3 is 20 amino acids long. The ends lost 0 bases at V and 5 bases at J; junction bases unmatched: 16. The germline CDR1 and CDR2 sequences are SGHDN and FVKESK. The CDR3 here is CASSQEMTGGFGRGDNEQFF. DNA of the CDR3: TGTGCCAGCAGCCAAGAAATGACAGGGGGCTTCGGGAGAGGGGACAATGAGCAGTTCTTC.

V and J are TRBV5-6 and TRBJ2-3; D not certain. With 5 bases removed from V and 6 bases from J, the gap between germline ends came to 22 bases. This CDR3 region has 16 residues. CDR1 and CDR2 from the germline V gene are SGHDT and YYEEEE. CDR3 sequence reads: CASRTRLITSYDTQYF. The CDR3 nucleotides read TGTGCCAGCAGAACGCGGCTGATTACGTCGTACGATACGCAGTATTTT.